The 24 T cell receptor beta chains given below trace back to one sample, sequenced in a study of cytomegalovirus exposure and HLA in healthy donors. PCR used 60 Vbeta primers and 13 Jbeta primers. Clones were sequenced by immunoSEQ multiplex PCR, and TCRdb holds only the in-frame ones, with some missing. The sample holds about 80,000 clones, around 60% seen once. The sequencing input was PBMCs. The source of these receptors is a male donor in good health and CMV-seropositive.

The rearrangement links TRBV2 to TRBJ2-7; 13 nucleotides agree with TRBD2. Germline values: CDR1 SNHLY, CDR2 FYNNEI. With 8 bases clipped from V and 0 bases from J, the junction kept 7 bases outside the gene matches. The CDR3 has 16 amino acids. CDR3 nucleotides: TGTGCCAGCCGGAAGGGGACTAGCGGGGTCTCCTACGAGCAGTACTTC. This sequence encodes CASRKGTSGVSYEQYF.

The V gene is TRBV28, the J gene TRBJ1-4; tentatively, D is TRBD1 (5 bases). This CDR3 is 14 amino acids long. Germline V gene data show CDR1 as MDHEN and CDR2 as SYDVKM. V was pared by 6 bases and J by 8 bases, with 16 bases between. The CDR3 protein is CASSPRGGEEKLFF. CDR3 nucleotide sequence: TGTGCCAGCAGCCCCCGGGGGGGAGAAGAAAAACTGTTTTTT.

This chain joins TRBV19 and TRBJ2-3, with a possible D match to TRBD1 (5 bases). Trimming stripped 5 bases from V and 4 bases from J, with 16 bases between. Germline V gene lookup returns CDR1 LNHDA and CDR2 SQIVND (reference sequence). The CDR3 has 15 residues. The CDR3 loop reads CASSSTSGFPDTQYF. The CDR3, as DNA: TGTGCCAGTAGTTCCACTTCAGGGTTTCCAGATACGCAGTATTTT.

V gene TRBV7-3 combines with J gene TRBJ2-7, with a tentative D call TRBD2 (5 bases). V lost 3 bases, J lost 0 bases, and 9 bases lay in between. Germline CDR1 is SGHTA and CDR2 is FQGTGA. CDR3 length: 14 amino acids. CDR3 sequence reads: CASSLERHSYEQYF. The DNA for the CDR3 is TGTGCCAGCAGCTTGGAGCGGCACTCCTACGAGCAGTACTTC.

The rearrangement joins TRBV27 to TRBJ2-1, with a weak D call TRBD2 (5 bases). V lost 3 bases and J lost 3, with 6 bases in between. The CDR3 length is 13 residues. The germline V gene encodes CDR1 MNHEY and CDR2 SMNVEV (reference sequence). The CDR3 DNA reads TGTGCCAGCAGTTTGAGGGACTACAATGAGCAGTTCTTC. Residues: CASSLRDYNEQFF.

The chain is built from TRBV4-1 and TRBJ1-1; no definite D call. CDR1 is MGHRA and CDR2 is YSYEKL in the germline V gene. This CDR3 has 14 amino acids. The V end lost 0 bases, the J end lost 3 bases, and 8 bases lay between the germline ends. The CDR3 protein is CASSQDTVDTEAFF. CDR3 in DNA: TGCGCCAGCAGCCAAGATACGGTGGACACTGAAGCTTTCTTT.

This chain uses TRBV5-4 with TRBJ2-3; 10 bases match TRBD2. V shed 5 bases, J shed 3 bases, and the junction held 6 bases outside the gene matches. There are 15 residues in the CDR3. Per germline, CDR1 SGHNT and CDR2 YYREEE (reference sequence). In DNA, the CDR3 is TGTGCCAGCAGGCGAGCGGGGGGGGCAACAGATACGCAGTATTTT. It specifies CASRRAGGATDTQYF.

The chain employs TRBV19 and TRBJ1-1, with D possibly matching TRBD1 (6 bases). CDR1 LNHDA and CDR2 SQIVND come from the germline V gene (reference sequence). This CDR3 region has 14 residues. Trimming removed 8 bases at V and 3 bases at J, with 16 bases between. DNA of the CDR3: TGTGCCAGTTACCTTACAGGGCCGTACACTGAAGCTTTCTTT. Its protein product is CASYLTGPYTEAFF.

The V gene is TRBV25-1, the J gene TRBJ1-1; D not resolved. Germline lookup yields CDR1 MGHDK and CDR2 SYGVNS. The CDR3 is 15 amino acids. V was pared by 3 bases and J by 3 bases, with 14 bases between. CDR3 region: CASSDRGFRDTEAFF. Here the CDR3 DNA reads TGTGCCAGCAGTGATCGAGGGTTTAGGGACACTGAAGCTTTCTTT.

V and J are TRBV30 and TRBJ1-5, with D possibly TRBD1 on 5 matching bases. The germline gives CDR1 GTSNPN, CDR2 SVGIG (reference sequence). The CDR3 contains 13 residues. Trimming shortened V by 0 bases and J by 11 bases, and 14 bases separated the two germline ends. This CDR3 reads CAWSVRRGKAQHF. The CDR3 bases are TGTGCCTGGAGTGTACGGAGGGGAAAAGCCCAGCATTTT.

The chain employs TRBV6-5 and TRBJ1-6; D might be TRBD1 (5 bases). The CDR3 extends over 15 amino acids. Germline V CDR1 and CDR2: MNHEY, SVGAGI. V shed 2 bases and J shed 6 bases, with 11 bases lying between them. The CDR3 DNA sequence: TGTGCCAGCAGTTACCAGGGCATGATTAATTCACCCCTCCACTTT. As protein: CASSYQGMINSPLHF.

The chain carries TRBV11-2 and TRBJ1-4, with 9 bases that match TRBD1. The trim removed 1 base at V and 8 bases at J, leaving 2 bases unmatched. The germline V gene encodes CDR1 SGHAT and CDR2 FQNNGV. The length of the CDR3 is 14 residues. The CDR3 DNA sequence: TGTGCCAGCAGCTTAGGGGACAGGGCGGAAAAACTGTTTTTT. The encoded protein is CASSLGDRAEKLFF.

The genes are TRBV6-4 and TRBJ2-7, with 11 bases that match TRBD1. CDR3 size: 14 residues. The V gene end was trimmed by 11 bases and the J gene end by 0 bases; junction bases not matched to a gene: 6. CDR1 and CDR2 from the germline V gene are MRHNA and SNTAGT. CDR3: CAGTGGPSSYEQYF. DNA for the CDR3: TGTGCCGGGACAGGGGGACCGTCCTCCTACGAGCAGTACTTC.

The CDR3 is CASSTLNSGETQYF. The CDR3 nucleotides are TGTGCCAGCTCCACCTTGAACAGTGGAGAGACCCAGTACTTC. This chain joins TRBV2 and TRBJ2-5; D is undetermined. CDR1 and CDR2 (germline): SNHLY, FYNNEI. The CDR3 has 14 amino acids. V was pared by 8 bases and J by 4 bases, with 17 bases between.

This clone was seen once. The J gene is TRBJ2-7, the V gene TRBV6-5; perhaps TRBD2 as D (7 bases). The V gene's germline CDR1 is MNHEY and CDR2 SVGAGI. This CDR3 comprises 14 residues. Between the trimmed V and J ends, which lost 5 bases and 0 bases, there was a span of 11 bases. The CDR3: CASSPGGSSYEQYF. In DNA, the CDR3 is TGTGCCAGCAGTCCGGGGGGCAGCTCCTACGAGCAGTACTTC.

This clone has only a few counts. This chain connects TRBV9 to TRBJ2-1; D is ambiguous. This CDR3 has 12 amino acids. The germline V gene has CDR1 SGDLS and CDR2 YYNGEE. V shed 1 base and J shed 7 bases, with 6 bases lying between them. CDR3 in amino acids: CASSVRFNEQFF. CDR3 coding DNA: TGTGCCAGCAGCGTACGTTTTAATGAGCAGTTCTTC.

This clone was detected only a few times. The chain couples TRBV19 to TRBJ2-1; TRBD2 matches at 9 bases. This CDR3 contains 15 residues. Losses at the gene ends were 3 bases for V and 6 bases for J; bases not matched to a gene: 6. Germline V lookup: CDR1 LNHDA, CDR2 SQIVND (reference sequence). In nucleotides, the CDR3 is TGTGCCAGTAGTATGTCGGCGGGAGGGCCCAATGAGCAGTTCTTC. Translating gives CASSMSAGGPNEQFF.

The chain employs TRBV30 and TRBJ2-7, with 9 positions matching TRBD1. Germline CDR1 is GTSNPN and CDR2 is SVGIG (reference sequence). CDR3 length: 13 amino acids. The J segment lost 3 bases and the V segment lost 4 bases, leaving 4 bases of the junction unmatched. CDR3 bases: TGTGCCTGGATGGGGACAGGGCGCTACGAGCAGTACTTC. Its translation is CAWMGTGRYEQYF.

The chain links TRBV7-6 to TRBJ1-1; the D is unclear. The CDR3 loop spans 14 amino acids. Germline assignment: CDR1 SGHVS and CDR2 FNYEAQ. Trimming pared 8 bases from V and 7 bases from J, leaving 20 bases between. CDR3 amino acids: CASSPIQVGGEAFF. CDR3 bases: TGTGCCAGCTCTCCAATTCAGGTTGGAGGTGAAGCTTTCTTT.

This clone was seen a handful of times. The V and J genes are TRBV29-1 and TRBJ2-3, with TRBD2 as a possible D gene (5 bases). In germline, CDR1 is SQVTM, CDR2 ANQGSEA. V lost 0 bases, J lost 0 bases, and 13 bases lay in between. This CDR3 comprises 16 residues. CDR3 region: CSVEDRGFTSTDTQYF. CDR3 DNA: TGCAGCGTTGAAGATCGAGGGTTTACTAGCACAGATACGCAGTATTTT.

The rearrangement links TRBV7-2 to TRBJ2-5, with TRBD2 matching 7 bases. The CDR3 sequence is 16 residues long. Trimming cost V 2 bases and J 2 bases; bases outside gene matches: 8. Germline assignment: CDR1 SGHTA and CDR2 FQGNSA. The DNA for the CDR3 is TGTGCCAGCAGCTTAATTACGACGGGGGGTCAAGAGACCCAGTACTTC. It specifies CASSLITTGGQETQYF.

This clone appeared a single time. This sequence joins TRBV5-1 and TRBJ2-7; the match to TRBD1 covers 11 bases. This CDR3 spans 14 amino acids. Germline CDR1 SGHRS, CDR2 YFSETQ. V was pared by 3 bases and J by 5 bases, with 4 bases of the junction left unmatched. The CDR3 DNA follows: TGCGCCAGCAGCTCCGGGACAGGGGGGGACGAGCAGTACTTC. This gives the protein CASSSGTGGDEQYF.

This clone was detected a few times. This sequence joins TRBV7-2 and TRBJ2-1; TRBD2 matches at 12 bases. The ends lost 10 bases at V and 8 bases at J; junction bases unmatched: 6. This CDR3 contains 13 residues. Germline V gene sequence: CDR1 SGHTA, CDR2 FQGNSA. The CDR3 DNA sequence: TGTGCCACCGGGACTAGCGGGTTCTATGAGCAGTTCTTC. Translated: CATGTSGFYEQFF.

The chain is built from TRBV18 and TRBJ2-3; a possible D gene is TRBD1 (5 bases). Trimming shortened V by 3 bases and J by 2 bases, and 15 bases separated the two germline ends. This CDR3 is 16 amino acids long. Germline lookup yields CDR1 KGHSH and CDR2 LQKENI. The CDR3 coding sequence is TGTGCCAGCTCACCCAGACAGAAACATTTCACAGATACGCAGTATTTT. Its translation: CASSPRQKHFTDTQYF.